These 23 T cell receptor beta chains were all obtained from the same sample, sequenced in a study of blood T cell repertoires in COVID-19. Sequencing used immunoSEQ multiplex PCR; TCRdb keeps in-frame clones, though not all of them. The sample yields roughly 100,000 clones, 84% seen once. Sequenced material: peripheral blood. The receptors originated from a man aged 35 to 55 with active or convalescent COVID-19.

The rearrangement joins TRBV2 to TRBJ2-5; 10 bases agree with TRBD2. The CDR3 loop spans 16 amino acids. Per germline, CDR1 SNHLY and CDR2 FYNNEI. V was pared by 8 bases and J by 2 bases, with 11 bases of the junction left unmatched. CDR3 residues: CASVDSLAGGQETQYF. Here the CDR3 DNA reads TGTGCCAGCGTCGACTCCTTAGCGGGGGGACAAGAGACCCAGTACTTC. Complete variable domain (other parts from reference TRBV2 and TRBJ2-5): EPEVTQTPSHQVTQMGQEVILRCVPISNHLYFYWYRQILGQKVEFLVSFYNNEISEKSEIFDDQFSVERPDGSNFTLKIRSTKLEDSAMYFCASVDSLAGGQETQYFGPGTRLLVL.

This clone came up once. V is TRBV19 and J is TRBJ1-4, with D tentatively TRBD1 (5 bases). Germline-derived CDR1 and CDR2 are LNHDA and SQIVND (reference sequence). This CDR3 has 16 residues. Trimming pared 3 bases from V and 2 bases from J, leaving 13 bases between. The CDR3 reads CASSIWGERTNEKLFF. The DNA of the CDR3 is TGTGCCAGTAGTATTTGGGGCGAGAGGACTAATGAAAAACTGTTTTTT.

This chain connects TRBV27 to TRBJ2-2; D is ambiguous. The ends were cut back, 3 bases at V and 6 bases at J, with 8 bases in the middle. Germline CDR1 MNHEY, CDR2 SMNVEV (reference sequence). This CDR3 has 13 amino acids. The CDR3 DNA is TGTGCCAGCAGTTTGATACTTGCCGGGGAGCTGTTTTTT. Translating gives CASSLILAGELFF.

The J gene is TRBJ1-1, the V gene TRBV6-5; maybe TRBD1 (6 bases). CDR1 and CDR2 from the germline V gene are MNHEY and SVGAGI. The CDR3 loop spans 14 amino acids. Trimming stripped 2 bases from V and 8 bases from J, with 15 bases between. CDR3 in DNA: TGTGCCAGCAGTTACCGCACTTTGGGGGCCGAAGCTTTCTTT. Translated: CASSYRTLGAEAFF.

This sequence joins TRBV2 and TRBJ1-1; perhaps TRBD1 as D (6 bases). The germline V gene has CDR1 SNHLY and CDR2 FYNNEI. V was trimmed by 1 base and J by 10 bases, leaving 13 bases between them. The CDR3 runs 13 residues. CDR3 in amino acids: CASSEDLRGGAFF. Here the CDR3 DNA reads TGTGCCAGCAGTGAAGACCTGAGGGGGGGAGCTTTCTTT.

For the CDR3, the DNA is TGTGCCAGCAGCACCCAGTATGGCTACACCTTC. Protein sequence: CASSTQYGYTF. This chain connects TRBV11-2 to TRBJ1-2; D uncertain. This CDR3 spans 11 amino acids. The germline V gene encodes CDR1 SGHAT and CDR2 FQNNGV. V lost 5 bases to trimming and J lost 5 bases, with 6 bases between them.

In DNA form, the CDR3 reads TGTGCCACCTCTAGCGGGGGGCAGCCCAATGAGCAGTTCTTC. It codes for CATSSGGQPNEQFF. The J gene is TRBJ2-1, the V gene TRBV24-1; the match to TRBD2 covers 11 bases. V dropped 9 bases and J dropped 6; count of bases not matched to a gene: 6. CDR1 is KGHDR and CDR2 is SFDVKD in the germline V gene. This CDR3 has 14 amino acids.

This chain joins TRBV10-1 and TRBJ2-1, with 10 bases that match TRBD1. Germline trimming cut 5 bases from V and 0 bases from J; bases unmatched to any gene: 10. CDR1 and CDR2 from the germline V gene are WNHNN and SYGVQD (reference sequence). This CDR3 contains 18 residues. This CDR3 is CASSSRDRGVGSYNEQFF. DNA of the CDR3: TGCGCCAGCAGTTCCCGGGACAGGGGAGTGGGCTCCTACAATGAGCAGTTCTTC.

This chain joins TRBV15 and TRBJ1-5, with a tentative D call TRBD1 (5 bases). The CDR3 covers 13 residues. Between the trimmed V and J ends, which lost 1 base and 6 bases, there was a span of 7 bases. Germline CDR1 and CDR2: LNHNV and YYDKDF (reference sequence). The CDR3 spells CATSRARVQPQHF. The CDR3 coding sequence is TGTGCCACCAGCAGAGCCAGGGTTCAGCCCCAGCATTTT.

This chain uses TRBV30 with TRBJ1-5, with D maybe TRBD1 (5 bases). V was trimmed by 8 bases and J by 2 bases, leaving 10 bases between them. The CDR3 has 12 amino acids. Germline lookup yields CDR1 GTSNPN and CDR2 SVGIG (reference sequence). The CDR3 sequence is CAAAQGNQPQHF. The DNA for the CDR3 is TGTGCCGCGGCACAGGGCAATCAGCCCCAGCATTTT. Complete variable domain (other parts from reference TRBV30 and TRBJ1-5): SQTIHQWPATLVQPVGSPLSLECTVEGTSNPNLYWYRQAAGRGLQLLFYSVGIGQISSEVPQNLSASRPQDRQFILSSKKLLLSDSGFYLCAAAQGNQPQHFGDGTRLSIL.

The chain employs TRBV21-1 and TRBJ2-5; the table's D gene call, TRBD2, was not cross checked with the DNA. TRBV21-1 is designated a pseudogene. The CDR3 length is 18 residues. For the CDR3, the DNA is TGTGCCAGCAGCAAAAACGAGGCTAGCGGGGGGGCAGAAGAGACCCAGTACTTC. Protein sequence: CASSKNEASGGAEETQYF.

The chain's CDR3 is CASSLKTGSNQPQHF. As DNA, the CDR3 is TGTGCCAGCAGCCTGAAGACAGGTAGCAATCAGCCCCAGCATTTT. The J gene is TRBJ1-5, the V gene TRBV7-2; perhaps TRBD1 as D (6 bases). This CDR3 has 15 amino acids. Per germline, CDR1 SGHTA and CDR2 FQGNSA. V was shortened by 5 bases and J by 0 bases, with 11 bases between the two germline ends.

The rearrangement links TRBV5-6 to TRBJ1-4, with D possibly matching TRBD1 (6 bases). Germline V gene data show CDR1 as SGHDT and CDR2 as YYEEEE. V was cut by 6 bases and J by 5 bases, with 14 bases left in between. This CDR3 contains 14 residues. CDR3 nucleotide sequence: TGTGCCAGCAACTCACAGGGACCGAATGAAAAACTGTTTTTT. It is translated as CASNSQGPNEKLFF.

This chain uses TRBV7-9 with TRBJ1-2, with unresolved D. V lost 10 bases, J lost 3 bases, and 15 bases lay in between. This CDR3 is 13 amino acids long. CDR1 is SEHNR, CDR2 FQNEAQ, per germline (reference sequence). In DNA, the CDR3 is TGTGCCACAACCGCGGGTAGGGACTATGGCTACACCTTC. This gives the protein CATTAGRDYGYTF.

The rearrangement joins TRBV21-1 to TRBJ2-7; TRBD2 is the table's D call and was not checked against the DNA. TRBV21-1 represents a pseudogene. There are 18 residues in the CDR3. The CDR3 reads CASSTSPTPGYSSYEQYF. As DNA, the CDR3 is TGTGCCAGCAGCACCTCACCCACGCCGGGATACAGCTCCTACGAGCAGTACTTC.

In DNA, the CDR3 is TGTGCCAGCTCACTCAGGGGGAACACTGAAGCTTTCTTT. Protein: CASSLRGNTEAFF. The chain employs TRBV18 and TRBJ1-1, with D perhaps matching TRBD1 (6 bases). This CDR3 is 13 amino acids long. Trimming pared 4 bases from V and 1 base from J, leaving 7 bases between. The germline CDR1 and CDR2 sequences are KGHSH and LQKENI.

The chain couples TRBV7-3 to TRBJ2-5; no firm D call. V was shortened by 5 bases and J by 2 bases, with 15 bases between the two germline ends. The CDR3 extends over 15 amino acids. Germline lookup yields CDR1 SGHTA and CDR2 FQGTGA. The chain's CDR3 is CASSINGEQQETQYF. DNA of the CDR3: TGTGCCAGCAGCATAAATGGTGAACAGCAAGAGACCCAGTACTTC. The full variable domain, in which reference TRBV7-3 and TRBJ2-5 provide the parts outside the CDR3, is GAGVSQTPSNKVTEKGKYVELRCDPISGHTALYWYRQSLGQGPEFLIYFQGTGAADDSGLPNDRFFAVRPEGSVSTLKIQRTERGDSAVYLCASSINGEQQETQYFGPGTRLLVL.

This chain links TRBV25-1 with TRBJ1-6; possible D gene TRBD1, 6 bases. CDR1 MGHDK and CDR2 SYGVNS come from the germline V gene. The CDR3 spans 14 residues. Trimming took off 3 bases at V and 7 bases at J, with 10 bases between the two ends. The CDR3 nucleotides read TGTGCCAGCAGTGATTCGCAGGGGAATTCACCCCTCCACTTT. Translating gives CASSDSQGNSPLHF.

The chain combines TRBV5-4 with TRBJ1-2; D uncertain. Trimming removed 0 bases from V and 3 bases from J, with 9 bases in between. The CDR3 spans 14 residues. Germline V gene data show CDR1 as SGHNT and CDR2 as YYREEE (reference sequence). The CDR3 DNA reads as TGTGCCAGCAGCTTGGCCTCTACAGACTATGGCTACACCTTC. Translation: CASSLASTDYGYTF.

The chain joins TRBV7-2 to TRBJ2-2, with no clear D. Germline values: CDR1 SGHTA, CDR2 FQGNSA. Deletions cut 1 base from V and 0 bases from J, with 9 bases between. The CDR3 runs to 16 residues. The CDR3 loop reads CASSLGGATNTGELFF. The CDR3 DNA is TGTGCCAGCAGCTTAGGAGGAGCAACGAACACCGGGGAGCTGTTTTTT.

This chain connects TRBV7-3 to TRBJ2-1; 9 nucleotides agree with TRBD1. Losses at the gene ends were 1 base for V and 4 bases for J; bases not matched to a gene: 5. CDR1 and CDR2 from the germline V gene are SGHTA and FQGTGA. This CDR3 spans 16 amino acids. The CDR3 sequence: CASSLIKGTGYNEQFF. The CDR3 DNA sequence: TGTGCCAGCAGCTTAATTAAGGGGACAGGGTACAATGAGCAGTTCTTC.

The chain has TRBV19 and TRBJ1-2, with no clear D. The germline gives CDR1 LNHDA, CDR2 SQIVND (reference sequence). This CDR3 has 14 residues. The V end was cut by 7 bases, the J end by 4 bases, with 16 bases between. CDR3 amino acids: CASTMGGQIYGYTF. In nucleotides, the CDR3 is TGTGCCAGTACCATGGGTGGGCAGATCTATGGCTACACCTTC. The full variable domain, with the rest looked up from reference TRBV19 and TRBJ1-2, is DGGITQSPKYLFRKEGQNVTLSCEQNLNHDAMYWYRQDPGQGLRLIYYSQIVNDFQKGDIAEGYSVSREKKESFPLTVTSAQKNPTAFYLCASTMGGQIYGYTFGSGTRLTVV.

The chain combines TRBV27 with TRBJ1-1; TRBD1 matches 9 bases. V shed 6 bases and J 4 bases; nucleotides not matched to a gene: 6. Germline loops: CDR1 MNHEY, CDR2 SMNVEV (reference sequence). The CDR3 has 14 amino acids. This CDR3 reads CASRPQGATTEAFF. The CDR3 DNA reads TGTGCCAGCAGGCCACAGGGGGCGACCACTGAAGCTTTCTTT.